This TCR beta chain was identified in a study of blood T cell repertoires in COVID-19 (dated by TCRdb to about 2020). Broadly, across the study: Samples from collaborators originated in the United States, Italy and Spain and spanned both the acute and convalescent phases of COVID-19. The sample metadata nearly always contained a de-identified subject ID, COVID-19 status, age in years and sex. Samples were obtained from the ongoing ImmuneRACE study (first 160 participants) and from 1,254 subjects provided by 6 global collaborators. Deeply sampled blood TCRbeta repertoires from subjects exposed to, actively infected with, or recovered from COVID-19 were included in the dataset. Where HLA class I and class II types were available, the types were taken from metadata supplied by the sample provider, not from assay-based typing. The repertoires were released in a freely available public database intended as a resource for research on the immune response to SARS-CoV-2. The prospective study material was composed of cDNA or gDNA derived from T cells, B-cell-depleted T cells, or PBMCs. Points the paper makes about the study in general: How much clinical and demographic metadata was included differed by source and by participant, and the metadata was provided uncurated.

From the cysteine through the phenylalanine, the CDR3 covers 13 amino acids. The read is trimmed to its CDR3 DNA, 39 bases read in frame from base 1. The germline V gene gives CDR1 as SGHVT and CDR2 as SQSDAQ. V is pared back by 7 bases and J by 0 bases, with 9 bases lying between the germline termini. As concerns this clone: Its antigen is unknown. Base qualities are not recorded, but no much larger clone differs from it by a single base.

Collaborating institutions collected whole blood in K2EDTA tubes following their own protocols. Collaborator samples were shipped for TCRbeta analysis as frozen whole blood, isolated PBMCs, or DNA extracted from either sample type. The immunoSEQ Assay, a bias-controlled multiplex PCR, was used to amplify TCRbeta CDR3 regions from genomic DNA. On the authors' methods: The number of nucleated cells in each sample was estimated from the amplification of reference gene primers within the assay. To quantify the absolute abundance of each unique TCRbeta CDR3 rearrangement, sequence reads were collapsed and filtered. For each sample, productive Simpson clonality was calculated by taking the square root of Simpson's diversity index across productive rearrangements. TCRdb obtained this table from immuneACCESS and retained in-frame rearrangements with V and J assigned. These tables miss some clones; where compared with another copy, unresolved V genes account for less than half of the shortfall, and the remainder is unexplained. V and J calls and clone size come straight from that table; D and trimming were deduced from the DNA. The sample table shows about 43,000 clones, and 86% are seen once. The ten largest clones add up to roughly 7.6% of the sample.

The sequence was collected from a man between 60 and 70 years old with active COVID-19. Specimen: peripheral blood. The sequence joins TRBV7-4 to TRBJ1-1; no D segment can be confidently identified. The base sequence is TGTGCCAGCATCCTTACGGTGAACACTGAAGCTTTCTTT. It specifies CASILTVNTEAFF.